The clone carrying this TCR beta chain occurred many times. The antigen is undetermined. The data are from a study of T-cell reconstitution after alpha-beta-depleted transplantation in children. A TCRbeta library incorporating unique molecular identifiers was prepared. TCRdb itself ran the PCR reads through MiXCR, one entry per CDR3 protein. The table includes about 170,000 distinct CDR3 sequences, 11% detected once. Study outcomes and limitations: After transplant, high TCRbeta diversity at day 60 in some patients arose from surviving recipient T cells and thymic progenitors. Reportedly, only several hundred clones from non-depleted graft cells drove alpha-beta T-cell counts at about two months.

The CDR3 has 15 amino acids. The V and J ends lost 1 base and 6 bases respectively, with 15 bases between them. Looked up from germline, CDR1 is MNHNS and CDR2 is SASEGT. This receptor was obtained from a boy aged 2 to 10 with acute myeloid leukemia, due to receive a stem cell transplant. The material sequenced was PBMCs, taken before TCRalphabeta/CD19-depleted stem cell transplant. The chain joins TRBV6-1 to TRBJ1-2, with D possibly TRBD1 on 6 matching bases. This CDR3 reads CASSEDRAPYNGYTF. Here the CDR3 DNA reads TGTGCCAGCAGTGAAGACAGGGCTCCATATAATGGCTACACCTTC.